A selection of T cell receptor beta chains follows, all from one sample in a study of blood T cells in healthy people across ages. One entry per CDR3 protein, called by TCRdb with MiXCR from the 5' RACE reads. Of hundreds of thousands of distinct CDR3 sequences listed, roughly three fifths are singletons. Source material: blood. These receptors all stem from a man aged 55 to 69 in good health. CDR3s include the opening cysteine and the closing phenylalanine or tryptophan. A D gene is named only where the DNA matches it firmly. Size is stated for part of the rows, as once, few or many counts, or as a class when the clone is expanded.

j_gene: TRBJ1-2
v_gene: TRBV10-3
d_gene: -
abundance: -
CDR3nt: TGTGCCATCAGTGAAACCCTCCTGGAGAGGGGCTACACCTTC
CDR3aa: CAISETLLERGYTF

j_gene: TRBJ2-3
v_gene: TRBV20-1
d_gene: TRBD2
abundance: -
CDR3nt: TGCAGTGCTCTTTCGGCGGGGGACTCTATCGGAGATACGCAGTATTTT
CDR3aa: CSALSAGDSIGDTQYF

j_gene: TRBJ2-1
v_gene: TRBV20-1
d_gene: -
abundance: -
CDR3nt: TGCAGTGCTAGGGTCGAGGGGGGGAAGTACAATGAGCAGTTCTTC
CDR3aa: CSARVEGGKYNEQFF

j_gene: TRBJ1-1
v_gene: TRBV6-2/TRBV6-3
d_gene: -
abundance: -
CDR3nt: TGTGCCAGCAGTTACTCGCGGGGAATTAGTACTGAAGCTTTCTTT
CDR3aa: CASSYSRGISTEAFF

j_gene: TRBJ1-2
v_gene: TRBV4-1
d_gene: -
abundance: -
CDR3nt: TGCGCCAGCAGCCAAGAGGGGGGGATCAACTATGGCTACACCTTC
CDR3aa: CASSQEGGINYGYTF

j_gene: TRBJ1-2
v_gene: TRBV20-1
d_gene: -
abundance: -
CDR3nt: TGCAGTGCTAGAGATCACGGAGGGAAGGACTATGGCTACACCTTC
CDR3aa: CSARDHGGKDYGYTF

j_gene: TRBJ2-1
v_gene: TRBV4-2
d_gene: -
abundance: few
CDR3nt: TGTGCCAGCAGCCAAGGTCAACTAGAACCCCCTATGGGAGAGCAGTTCTTC
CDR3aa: CASSQGQLEPPMGEQFF

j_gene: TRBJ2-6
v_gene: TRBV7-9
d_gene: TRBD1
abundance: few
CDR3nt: TGTGCCAGCAGCCCGGTGACAGGGGAGGCTGGGGCCAACGTCCTGACTTTC
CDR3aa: CASSPVTGEAGANVLTF

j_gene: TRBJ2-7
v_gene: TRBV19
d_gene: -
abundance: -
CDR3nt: TGTGCCAGTAGTAACCGGGGGTGGACTTACGAGCAGTACTTC
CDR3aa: CASSNRGWTYEQYF

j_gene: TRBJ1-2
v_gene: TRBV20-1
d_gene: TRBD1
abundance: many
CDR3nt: TGCAGTGCGAACATGGCGGACAGGGGTGGCTACACCTTC
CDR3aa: CSANMADRGGYTF

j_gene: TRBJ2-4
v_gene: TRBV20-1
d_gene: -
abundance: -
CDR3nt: TGCAGTGCCGAAAAGGCCCAAAACATTCAGTACTTC
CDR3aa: CSAEKAQNIQYF

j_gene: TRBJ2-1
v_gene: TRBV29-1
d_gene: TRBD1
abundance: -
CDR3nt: TGCAGCGTCCGGTTCCCGAAACAGGGGTATGAGCAGTTCTTC
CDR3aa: CSVRFPKQGYEQFF

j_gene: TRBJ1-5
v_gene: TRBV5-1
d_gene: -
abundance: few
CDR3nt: TGCGCCAGCCTTCTGCTGCTGGGCAATCAGCCCCAGCATTTT
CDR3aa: CASLLLLGNQPQHF

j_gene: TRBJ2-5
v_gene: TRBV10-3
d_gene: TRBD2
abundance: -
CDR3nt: TGTGCCAGTGGCGGTAGCGGGGGTACGGAGACCCAGTACTTC
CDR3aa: CASGGSGGTETQYF

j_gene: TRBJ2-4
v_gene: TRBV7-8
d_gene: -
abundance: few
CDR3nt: TGTGCCAGCAGCAGCTTGGGAGGCAGTAACGCCAAAAACATTCAGTACTTC
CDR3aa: CASSSLGGSNAKNIQYF

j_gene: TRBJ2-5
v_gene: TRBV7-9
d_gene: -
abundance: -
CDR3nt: TGTGCCAGCAGCTTAGGTGGAGGGGTAGGTTTGGGAAGGCAGTACTTC
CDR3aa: CASSLGGGVGLGRQYF

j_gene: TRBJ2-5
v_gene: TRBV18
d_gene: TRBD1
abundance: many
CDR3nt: TGTGCCAGCTCACCAGGACAGGGGGGGACCCAGTACTTC
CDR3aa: CASSPGQGGTQYF

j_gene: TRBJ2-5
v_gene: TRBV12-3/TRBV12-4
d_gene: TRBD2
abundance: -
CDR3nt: TGTGCCAGCAGGCCGACTAGCGGGGTGGGAGAGACCCAGTACTTC
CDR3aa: CASRPTSGVGETQYF

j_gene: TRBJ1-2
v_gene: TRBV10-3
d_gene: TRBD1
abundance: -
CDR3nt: TGTGCCATCAGTGAGTCGAGACAAAGGACAGGGGGTTTTTCTGGCTACACCTTC
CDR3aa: CAISESRQRTGGFSGYTF

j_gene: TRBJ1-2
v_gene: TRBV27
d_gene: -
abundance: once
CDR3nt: TGTGCCAGCAGTTTTAGCCCTCCCTATGGCTACACCTTC
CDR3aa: CASSFSPPYGYTF

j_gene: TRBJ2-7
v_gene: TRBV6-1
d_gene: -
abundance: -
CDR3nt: TGTGCCAGCAGTGACCCTCAGGGACCCTACGAGCAGTACTTC
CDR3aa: CASSDPQGPYEQYF

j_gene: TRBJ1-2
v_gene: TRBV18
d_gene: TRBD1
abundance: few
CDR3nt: TGTGCCAGCTCACCTCCGGGACAGGTCTCTAACTATGGCTACACCTTC
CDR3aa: CASSPPGQVSNYGYTF

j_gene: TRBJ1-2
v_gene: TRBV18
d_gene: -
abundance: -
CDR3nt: TGTGCCAGCTCAGCAAACGGGGGCTCCCCGGAGTCTAACTATGGCTACACCTTC
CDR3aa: CASSANGGSPESNYGYTF

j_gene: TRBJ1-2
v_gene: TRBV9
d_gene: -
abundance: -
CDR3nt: TGTGCCAGCAGCGTCAGTGACACTGAGGACTATGGCTACACCTTC
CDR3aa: CASSVSDTEDYGYTF

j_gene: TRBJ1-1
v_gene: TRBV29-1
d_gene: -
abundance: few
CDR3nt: TGCAGCGCCCTACGCGGGGGTAGAACTGAAGCTTTCTTT
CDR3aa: CSALRGGRTEAFF

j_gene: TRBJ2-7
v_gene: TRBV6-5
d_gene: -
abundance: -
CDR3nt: TGTGCCAGCAGTTATCGACGGGCCTCCTACGGGCAGTACTTC
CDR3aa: CASSYRRASYGQYF

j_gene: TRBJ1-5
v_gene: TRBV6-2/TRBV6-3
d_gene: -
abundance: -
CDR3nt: TGTGCCAGCAGTTACGGGTCAGGTTATCAGCCCCAGCATTTT
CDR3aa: CASSYGSGYQPQHF